Presented here are 12 T cell receptor beta chains from one specimen sequenced in a study of technical replicates of blood from a few donors. Data came from immunoSEQ multiplex PCR; TCRdb stores just in-frame clones and leaves some out. The sample lists roughly 80,000 clones, roughly 95% occurring once. Source material: T cells isolated from PBMCs. These receptors were taken from a human donor in good health.

V usage is TRBV19 and J usage is TRBJ2-3; D is unclear. Per the germline V gene, CDR1 is LNHDA and CDR2 is SQIVND (reference sequence). V lost 0 bases to trimming and J lost 6 bases, with 7 bases between them. This CDR3 is built from 13 residues. CDR3 DNA sequence: TGTGCCAGTAGTATAGATCTATTGGATACGCAGTATTTT. Protein product: CASSIDLLDTQYF. Together with reference TRBV19 and TRBJ2-3, the CDR3 gives the full variable domain: DGGITQSPKYLFRKEGQNVTLSCEQNLNHDAMYWYRQDPGQGLRLIYYSQIVNDFQKGDIAEGYSVSREKKESFPLTVTSAQKNPTAFYLCASSIDLLDTQYFGPGTRLTVL.

V and J are TRBV4-2 and TRBJ2-7; 11 positions agree with TRBD2. Looked up from germline, CDR1 is LGHNA and CDR2 is YNFKEQ. The junction had 7 bases not matched to a gene; V was cut back by 7 bases and J by 2 bases. This CDR3 region has 15 residues. The CDR3 nucleotides read TGTGCCAGCACCAAAGGGACTAGCGGTCCCTACGAGCAGTACTTC. It specifies CASTKGTSGPYEQYF.

Comments on this clone: Compared with germline, one end of the junction differs, possibly owing to a read error. The CDR3 here is CASSSSHLDQETQYF. The CDR3 coding sequence is TGTGCCAGCAGCTCGTCTCACCTAGACCAGGAGACCCAGTACTTC. The J gene is TRBJ2-5, the V gene TRBV13; D uncertain. CDR3 length: 15 residues. In germline, CDR1 is PRHDT, CDR2 FYEKMQ (reference sequence).

This clone showed up just once. The V gene is TRBV27, the J gene TRBJ1-2, with D possibly being TRBD1 (6 bases). V was shortened by 3 bases and J by 4 bases, with 15 bases between the two germline ends. CDR1 and CDR2 from the germline V gene are MNHEY and SMNVEV (reference sequence). The CDR3 has 15 residues. In DNA, the CDR3 is TGTGCCAGCAGTTTCTCTCTGGGGGCGGGCTATGGCTACACCTTC. This translates into CASSFSLGAGYGYTF.

CDR3 sequence: CATESGSSQETQYF. The CDR3 region has the DNA TGTGCGACAGAGAGCGGGAGTAGTCAGGAGACCCAGTACTTC. The chain joins TRBV10-3 to TRBJ2-5; 8 bases are shared with TRBD2. The CDR3 contains 14 residues. CDR1 and CDR2 from the germline V gene are ENHRY and SYGVKD.

The genes are TRBV10-3 and TRBJ1-1; 7 bases agree with TRBD1. J lost 5 bases, V lost 7 bases, and 10 bases had no gene match. The germline CDR1 and CDR2 sequences are ENHRY and SYGVKD. The CDR3 consists of 14 residues. For the CDR3, the DNA is TGTGCCATCACCCGAACAGGGGAATGGACTGAAGCTTTCTTT. This encodes CAITRTGEWTEAFF.

This chain uses TRBV15 with TRBJ1-1; TRBD1 is a possible D gene (6 bases). Germline CDR1 is LNHNV and CDR2 is YYDKDF (reference sequence). This CDR3 is 14 amino acids long. V shed 0 bases and J shed 8 bases, with 13 bases lying between them. CDR3 sequence: CATSRDPGAREAFF. The CDR3 DNA is TGTGCCACCAGCAGAGATCCAGGGGCACGAGAAGCTTTCTTT.

V gene TRBV7-6 combines with J gene TRBJ2-7; 7 nucleotides match TRBD2. Germline lookup yields CDR1 SGHVS and CDR2 FNYEAQ. V trimming: 5 bases; J trimming: 2 bases; junction bases outside the gene matches: 3. This CDR3 spans 13 amino acids. The CDR3 coding sequence is TGTGCCAGCAGCAACGGACTAGCCTACGAGCAGTACTTC. This translates into CASSNGLAYEQYF.

The genes are TRBV29-1 and TRBJ1-1; 11 positions match TRBD1. Germline V CDR1 and CDR2: SQVTM, ANQGSEA. Unmatched junction bases numbered 6, after V lost 5 bases and J lost 4 bases. The CDR3 totals 14 residues. The CDR3 nucleotides are TGCAGCGTTCTTGGACAGGGGGCGTTCACTGAAGCTTTCTTT. It encodes CSVLGQGAFTEAFF.

V usage is TRBV7-3 and J usage is TRBJ2-3, with 10 bases aligning to TRBD2. The germline V gene has CDR1 SGHTA and CDR2 FQGTGA. The J segment lost 6 bases and the V segment lost 4 bases, leaving 16 bases of the junction unmatched. This CDR3 is built from 18 residues. DNA for the CDR3: TGTGCCAGCAGCTCTTATCCAATCCCGGGACTAGCGCTTGATACGCAGTATTTT. This translates into CASSSYPIPGLALDTQYF.

This chain uses TRBV7-3 with TRBJ2-1; a possible D gene is TRBD2 (5 bases). Germline assignment: CDR1 SGHTA and CDR2 FQGTGA. Trimming removed 1 base at V and 1 base at J, with 17 bases between. CDR3 length equals 18 residues. In nucleotides, the CDR3 is TGTGCCAGCAGCTTAAGATTGTTATGGGAGTTGTCCTACAATGAGCAGTTCTTC. Translating gives CASSLRLLWELSYNEQFF.

The J gene is TRBJ2-7, the V gene TRBV30, with D possibly being TRBD2 (6 bases). V was shortened by 5 bases and J by 6 bases, with 14 bases between the two germline ends. CDR1 and CDR2 from the germline V gene are GTSNPN and SVGIG (reference sequence). CDR3 length: 12 residues. In DNA form, the CDR3 reads TGTGCCTGGGGGGAAAGGAGGGGCGAGCAGTACTTC. It specifies CAWGERRGEQYF.